The source of this T cell receptor (beta chain) is a study of blood T cell repertoires in COVID-19. Study-wide context: PBMCs, B-cell-depleted T cells, or T cells were the source of the cDNA or gDNA that made up the material.

CDR3 length: 15 amino acids. Germline lookup yields CDR1 SGHTA and CDR2 FQGNSA. J gave up 5 bases and V 5 bases, and 10 bases lay outside the gene matches. Produced via immunoSEQ multiplex PCR; TCRdb's table is partial and in-frame only. The table includes just under 90,000 clones, over 90% detected once. What was sequenced was peripheral blood. This chain links TRBV7-2 with TRBJ2-7; 9 nucleotides line up with TRBD1. This receptor was taken from a man between 60 and 75 years old with acute or convalescent COVID-19. CDR3 sequence: CASSPVGQGTHEQYF. The CDR3 DNA reads as TGTGCCAGCAGCCCCGTTGGACAGGGGACCCACGAGCAGTACTTC.